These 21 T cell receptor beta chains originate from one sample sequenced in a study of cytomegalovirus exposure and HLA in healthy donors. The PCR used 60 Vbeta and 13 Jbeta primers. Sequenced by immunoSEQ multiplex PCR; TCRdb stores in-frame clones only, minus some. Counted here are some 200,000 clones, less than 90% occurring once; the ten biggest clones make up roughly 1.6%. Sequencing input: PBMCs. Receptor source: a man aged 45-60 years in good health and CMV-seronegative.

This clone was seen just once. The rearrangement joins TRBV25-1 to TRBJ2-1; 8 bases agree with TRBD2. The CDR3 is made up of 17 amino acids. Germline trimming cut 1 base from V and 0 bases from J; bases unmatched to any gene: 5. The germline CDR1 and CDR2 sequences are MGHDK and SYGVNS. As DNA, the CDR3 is TGTGCCAGCAGTGAATCTCTAACTAGCGGCTCCTACAATGAGCAGTTCTTC. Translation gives CASSESLTSGSYNEQFF.

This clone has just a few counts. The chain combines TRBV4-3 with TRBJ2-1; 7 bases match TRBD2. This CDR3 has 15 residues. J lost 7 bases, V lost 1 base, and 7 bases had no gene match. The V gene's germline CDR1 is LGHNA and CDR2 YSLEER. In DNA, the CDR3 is TGCGCCAGCAGCCAAGGGACTAGTAGTTCGAATGAGCAGTTCTTC. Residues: CASSQGTSSSNEQFF.

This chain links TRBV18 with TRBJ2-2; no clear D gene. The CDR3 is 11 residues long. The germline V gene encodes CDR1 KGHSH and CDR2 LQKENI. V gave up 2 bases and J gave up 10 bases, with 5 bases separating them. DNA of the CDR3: TGTGCCAGCTCACCAAGCCAGGAGCTGTTTTTT. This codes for CASSPSQELFF.

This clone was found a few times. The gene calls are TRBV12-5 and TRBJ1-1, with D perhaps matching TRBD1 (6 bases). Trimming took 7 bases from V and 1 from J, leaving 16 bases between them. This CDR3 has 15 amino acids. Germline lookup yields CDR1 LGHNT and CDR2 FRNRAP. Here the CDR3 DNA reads TGTGCTAGTGCCTGGGGGGGACACTCGAACACTGAAGCTTTCTTT. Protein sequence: CASAWGGHSNTEAFF. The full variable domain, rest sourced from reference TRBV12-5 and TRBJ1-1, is DARVTQTPRHKVTEMGQEVTMRCQPILGHNTVFWYRQTMMQGLELLAYFRNRAPLDDSGMPKDRFSAEMPDATLATLKIQPSEPRDSAVYFCASAWGGHSNTEAFFGQGTRLTVV.

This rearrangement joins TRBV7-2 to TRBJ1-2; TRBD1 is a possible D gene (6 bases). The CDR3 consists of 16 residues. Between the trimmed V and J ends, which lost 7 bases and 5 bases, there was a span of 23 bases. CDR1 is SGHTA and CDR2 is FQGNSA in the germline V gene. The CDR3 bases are TGTGCCAGCAACCTATCCCCGGACAGAGGTAGATATGGCTACACCTTC. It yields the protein CASNLSPDRGRYGYTF.

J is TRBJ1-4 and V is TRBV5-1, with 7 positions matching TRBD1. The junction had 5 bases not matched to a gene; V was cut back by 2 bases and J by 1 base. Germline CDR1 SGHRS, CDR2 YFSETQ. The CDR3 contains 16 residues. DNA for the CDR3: TGCGCCAGCAGCTTACCTCAGGGGGTAACTAATGAAAAACTGTTTTTT. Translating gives CASSLPQGVTNEKLFF.

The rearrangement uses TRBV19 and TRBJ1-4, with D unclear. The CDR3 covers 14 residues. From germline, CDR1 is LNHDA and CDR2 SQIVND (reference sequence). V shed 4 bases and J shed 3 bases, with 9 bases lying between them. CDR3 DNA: TGTGCCAGTAGTAGGGGAGGAGCTAATGAAAAACTGTTTTTT. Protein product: CASSRGGANEKLFF.

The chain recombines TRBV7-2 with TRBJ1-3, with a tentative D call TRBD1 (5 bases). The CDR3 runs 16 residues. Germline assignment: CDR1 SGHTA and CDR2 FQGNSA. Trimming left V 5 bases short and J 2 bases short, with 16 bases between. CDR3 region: CASSHRGGSAGNTIYF. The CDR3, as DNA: TGTGCCAGCAGCCATCGGGGGGGAAGTGCTGGAAACACCATATATTTT. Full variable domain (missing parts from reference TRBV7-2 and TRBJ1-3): GAGVSQSPSNKVTEKGKDVELRCDPISGHTALYWYRQSLGQGLEFLIYFQGNSAPDKSGLPSDRFSAERTGGSVSTLTIQRTQQEDSAVYLCASSHRGGSAGNTIYFGEGSWLTVV.

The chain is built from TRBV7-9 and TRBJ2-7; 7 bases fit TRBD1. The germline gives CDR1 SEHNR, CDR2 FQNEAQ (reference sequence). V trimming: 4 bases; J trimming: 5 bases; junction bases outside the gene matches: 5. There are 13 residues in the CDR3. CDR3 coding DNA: TGTGCCAGCAGCTCGGGACAGACTAACGAGCAGTACTTC. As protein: CASSSGQTNEQYF.

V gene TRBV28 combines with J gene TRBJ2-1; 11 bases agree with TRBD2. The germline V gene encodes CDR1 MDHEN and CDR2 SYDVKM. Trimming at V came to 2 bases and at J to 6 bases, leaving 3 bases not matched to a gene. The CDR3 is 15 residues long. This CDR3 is CASSLLAGGTNEQFF. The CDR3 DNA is TGTGCCAGCAGTTTACTAGCGGGAGGTACCAATGAGCAGTTCTTC. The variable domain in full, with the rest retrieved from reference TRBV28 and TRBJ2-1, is DVKVTQSSRYLVKRTGEKVFLECVQDMDHENMFWYRQDPGLGLRLIYFSYDVKMKEKGDIPEGYSVSREKKERFSLILESASTNQTSMYLCASSLLAGGTNEQFFGPGTRLTVL.

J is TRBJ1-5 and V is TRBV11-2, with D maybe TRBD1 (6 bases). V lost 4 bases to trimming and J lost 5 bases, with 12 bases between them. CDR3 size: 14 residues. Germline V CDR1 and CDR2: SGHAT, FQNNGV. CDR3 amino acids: CASSSGTMDQPQHF. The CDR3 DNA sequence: TGTGCCAGCAGCTCCGGGACAATGGATCAGCCCCAGCATTTT. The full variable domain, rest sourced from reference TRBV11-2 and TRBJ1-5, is EAGVAQSPRYKIIEKRQSVAFWCNPISGHATLYWYQQILGQGPKLLIQFQNNGVVDDSQLPKDRFSAERLKGVDSTLKIQPAKLEDSAVYLCASSSGTMDQPQHFGDGTRLSIL.

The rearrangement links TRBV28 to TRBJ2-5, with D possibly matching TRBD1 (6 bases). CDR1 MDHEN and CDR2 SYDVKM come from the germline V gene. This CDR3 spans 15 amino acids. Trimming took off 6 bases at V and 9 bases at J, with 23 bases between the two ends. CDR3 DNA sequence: TGTGCCAGCAGGGGGTCGGAGGCAGGGCGACAGGCCCAGTACTTC. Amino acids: CASRGSEAGRQAQYF.

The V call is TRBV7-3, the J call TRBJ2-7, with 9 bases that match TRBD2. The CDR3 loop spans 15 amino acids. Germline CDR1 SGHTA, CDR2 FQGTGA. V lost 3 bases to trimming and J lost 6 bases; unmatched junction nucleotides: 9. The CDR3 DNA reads TGTGCCAGCAGCTTGGAAATAGCGGGAGTAGGCGAGCAGTACTTC. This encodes CASSLEIAGVGEQYF.

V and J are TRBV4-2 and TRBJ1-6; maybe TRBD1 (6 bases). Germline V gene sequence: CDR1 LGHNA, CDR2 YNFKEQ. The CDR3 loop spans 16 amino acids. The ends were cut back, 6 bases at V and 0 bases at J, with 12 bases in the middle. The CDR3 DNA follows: TGTGCCAGCAGACCGACAGGTCGCTCCTATAATTCACCCCTCCACTTT. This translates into CASRPTGRSYNSPLHF.

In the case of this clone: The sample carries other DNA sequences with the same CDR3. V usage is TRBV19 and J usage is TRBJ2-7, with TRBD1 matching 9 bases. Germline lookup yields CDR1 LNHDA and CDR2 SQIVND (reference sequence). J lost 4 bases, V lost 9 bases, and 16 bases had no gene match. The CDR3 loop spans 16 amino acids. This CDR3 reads CASSRTTQGATYEQYF. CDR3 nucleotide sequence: TGTGCCAGCAGCCGAACGACACAGGGGGCGACTTACGAGCAGTACTTC. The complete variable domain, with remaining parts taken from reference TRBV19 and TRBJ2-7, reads DGGITQSPKYLFRKEGQNVTLSCEQNLNHDAMYWYRQDPGQGLRLIYYSQIVNDFQKGDIAEGYSVSREKKESFPLTVTSAQKNPTAFYLCASSRTTQGATYEQYFGPGTRLTVT.

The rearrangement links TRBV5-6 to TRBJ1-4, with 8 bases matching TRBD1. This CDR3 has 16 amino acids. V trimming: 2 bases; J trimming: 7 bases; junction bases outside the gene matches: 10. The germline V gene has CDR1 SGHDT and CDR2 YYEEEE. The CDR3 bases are TGTGCCAGCAGCTTAAGCGACAGGGGATCTTTTGAAAAACTGTTTTTT. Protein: CASSLSDRGSFEKLFF. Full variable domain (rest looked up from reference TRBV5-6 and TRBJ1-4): DAGVTQSPTHLIKTRGQQVTLRCSPKSGHDTVSWYQQALGQGPQFIFQYYEEEERQRGNFPDRFSGHQFPNYSSELNVNALLLGDSALYLCASSLSDRGSFEKLFFGSGTQLSVL.

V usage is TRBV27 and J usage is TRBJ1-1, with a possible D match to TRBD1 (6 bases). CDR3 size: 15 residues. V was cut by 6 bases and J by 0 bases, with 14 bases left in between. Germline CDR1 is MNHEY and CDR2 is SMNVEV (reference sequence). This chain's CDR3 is CASRLKQGLNTEAFF. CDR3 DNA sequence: TGTGCCAGCAGACTAAAACAGGGATTGAACACTGAAGCTTTCTTT.

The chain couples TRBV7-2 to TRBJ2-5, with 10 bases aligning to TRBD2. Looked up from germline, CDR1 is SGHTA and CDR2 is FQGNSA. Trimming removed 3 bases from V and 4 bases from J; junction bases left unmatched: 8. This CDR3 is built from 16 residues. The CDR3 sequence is CASSFHMSGRGETQYF. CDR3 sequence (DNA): TGTGCCAGCAGCTTTCATATGAGCGGGAGGGGAGAGACCCAGTACTTC.

This CDR3 reads CSVEDLTSGSYEQYF. The DNA of the CDR3 is TGCAGCGTTGAAGATCTGACTAGCGGGAGCTACGAGCAGTACTTC. This chain joins TRBV29-1 and TRBJ2-7, with TRBD2 identical over 12 bases. The CDR3 has 15 residues. Losses at the gene ends were 0 bases for V and 3 bases for J; bases not matched to a gene: 3. The germline V gene encodes CDR1 SQVTM and CDR2 ANQGSEA.

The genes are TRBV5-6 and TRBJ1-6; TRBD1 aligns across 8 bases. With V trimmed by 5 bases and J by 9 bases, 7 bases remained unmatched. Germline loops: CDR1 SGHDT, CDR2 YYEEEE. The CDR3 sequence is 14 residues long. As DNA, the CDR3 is TGTGCCAGCAGTTTTGACAGGGGCCCTTCACCCCTCCACTTT. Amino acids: CASSFDRGPSPLHF.

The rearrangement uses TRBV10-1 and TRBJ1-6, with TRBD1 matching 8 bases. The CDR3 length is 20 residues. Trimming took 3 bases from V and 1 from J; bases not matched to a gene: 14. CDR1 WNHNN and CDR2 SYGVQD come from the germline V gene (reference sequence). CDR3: CASSEIGRGHDRSYNSPLHF. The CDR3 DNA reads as TGCGCCAGCAGTGAAATAGGCAGGGGGCATGATAGATCCTATAATTCACCCCTCCACTTT.